A selection of T cell receptor beta chains follows, all from one sample in a study of vaccination effects on CD4 cells after COVID-19. Produced via immunoSEQ multiplex PCR; TCRdb's table is partial and in-frame only. The top ten clones hold approximately 2.4% of a sample with just under 75,000 clones, roughly 73% of them seen once. Antigens of these TCRs are unknown. The starting material was CD4+ T cells from PBMCs cultured without peptide, obtained after COVID-19 vaccination. The origin of the receptors is a human donor who received a COVID-19 vaccine. Both conserved end residues are part of each CDR3. D genes are given only for firm matches. A row's size may be missing; if present it is once, few, many or a size class.

D gene	V gene	clone size	J gene	CDR3 DNA	CDR3 protein
TRBD2	TRBV19	-	TRBJ2-5	TGTGCCAGTAGTAGGAGGACTAGCGGGGGGGCCGTACGGGAGACCCAGTACTTC	CASSRRTSGGAVRETQYF
TRBD1	TRBV3-1/TRBV3-2	-	TRBJ1-2	TGTGCCAGCAGCCCGGAATCGGGCAGGGGGTATTCATACACCTTC	CASSPESGRGYSYTF
-	TRBV5-1	-	TRBJ1-1	TGCGCCAGCAGCTTGGAGAATGGGGTGAACACTGAAGCTTTCTTT	CASSLENGVNTEAFF
TRBD1	TRBV4-1	-	TRBJ2-1	TGCGCCAGCAGCCAAGGGGACAGGGAATACAATGAGCAGTTCTTC	CASSQGDREYNEQFF
-	TRBV5-1	-	TRBJ2-3	TGCGCCAGCAGCCCGGGGACGACACCCGTAGATACGCAGTATTTT	CASSPGTTPVDTQYF
-	TRBV24-1	-	TRBJ1-1	TGTGCCACCAGTGGGGGCACAGGGAACACTGAAGCTTTCTTT	CATSGGTGNTEAFF
-	TRBV9	once	TRBJ1-1	TGTGCCAGCAGCGTAGATGCAAACACTGAAGCTTTCTTT	CASSVDANTEAFF
-	TRBV28	-	TRBJ1-6	TGTGCCAGCAGTCCCCGATATAATTCACCCCTCCACTTT	CASSPRYNSPLHF
-	TRBV4-1	-	TRBJ2-5	TGCGCCAGCAGCTACAATTCGGGGGCGGCGGGAGAGACCCAGTACTTC	CASSYNSGAAGETQYF
-	TRBV24-1	once	TRBJ2-5	TGTGCCACCAGTGCGACAGGGAGGCCAGAGACCCAGTACTTC	CATSATGRPETQYF
TRBD1	TRBV6-1	few	TRBJ2-4	TGTGCCAGCAGTGTAATCGACGGACAGGTCGGGGTAGCCAAAAACATTCAGTACTTC	CASSVIDGQVGVAKNIQYF
TRBD2	TRBV3-1/TRBV3-2	-	TRBJ2-2	TGTGCCAGCAGCCTACTAGCGGGGGGGTCCGCCGGGGAGCTGTTTTTT	CASSLLAGGSAGELFF
-	TRBV5-5	-	TRBJ1-4	TGTGCCAGCAGCACGGGACCCTTTTATAATGAAAAACTGTTTTTT	CASSTGPFYNEKLFF
-	TRBV2	-	TRBJ1-1	TGTGCCAGCAGTGGGCAGACAGGGAACACTGAAGCTTTCTTT	CASSGQTGNTEAFF
TRBD1	TRBV28	-	TRBJ1-1	TGTGCCACCCGAACAACAGGGGCGGTCACTGAAGCTTTCTTT	CATRTTGAVTEAFF